A selection of T cell receptor beta chains follows, all from one sample in a study of blood T cell repertoires in COVID-19. TCRdb's table, derived via immunoSEQ multiplex PCR, lists solely in-frame clones and lacks some. The data show some 140,000 clones, around 89% seen once. Sequencing was carried out using peripheral blood. These receptor sequences come from a man aged 70 or older with active COVID-19. CDR3s include the opening cysteine and the closing phenylalanine or tryptophan. The D gene is left open where the match is weak. Clone size, where shown, is once, few, many, or a class for clones that have expanded.

v_call	j_call	d_call	clone_size	cdr3_nt	cdr3_aa
TRBV18	TRBJ2-6	TRBD1	.	TGTGCCAGCTCACCGACAGGGGGCTTACTATCTGGGGCCAACGTCCTGACTTTC	CASSPTGGLLSGANVLTF
TRBV27	TRBJ2-7	.	.	TGTGCCAGCAGTTCTGGATTAGCGGTGGGGCAGTACTTC	CASSSGLAVGQYF
TRBV29-1	TRBJ2-2	.	.	TGCAGCGTTGGTGGGCAGGGAGGCACCGGGGAGCTGTTTTTT	CSVGGQGGTGELFF
TRBV13	TRBJ2-1	.	.	TGTGCCAGCAGCTTAGGCGTCGGTGAGCAGTTCTTC	CASSLGVGEQFF
TRBV11-2	TRBJ2-6	.	.	TGTGCCAGCAGCTGGATAGGAGCGGGCTCTGGGGCCAACGTCCTGACTTTC	CASSWIGAGSGANVLTF
TRBV19	TRBJ1-5	TRBD1	.	TGTGCCAGTAGTGCAGACAGGGCTGTGAGGCAGCCCCAGCATTTT	CASSADRAVRQPQHF
TRBV15	TRBJ2-2	.	.	TGTGCCACCAGCAGAGATAGGTTGAGGTGGTCTACCGGGGAGCTGTTTTTT	CATSRDRLRWSTGELFF
TRBV6-5	TRBJ2-2	.	.	TGTGCCAGCAGTCTTGAACGGAGCACCGGGGAGCTGTTTTTT	CASSLERSTGELFF
TRBV3-1/TRBV3-2	TRBJ1-4	TRBD1	.	TGTGCCAGCAGCCAGGGCAGGGGGAGGTATACTAATGAAAAACTGTTTTTT	CASSQGRGRYTNEKLFF
TRBV27	TRBJ2-1	TRBD1	few	TGTGCCAGCAGTTTAAAGTGGTTGGGGGGACAGGACTACAATGAGCAGTTCTTC	CASSLKWLGGQDYNEQFF
TRBV5-5	TRBJ2-7	.	.	TGTGCCAGCAGCTTGTGGGCCACTGCGACCGACGAGCAGTACTTC	CASSLWATATDEQYF
TRBV5-1	TRBJ2-1	TRBD2	.	TGCGCCAGCAGCTTGGATAGCGGGATCTCCTACAATGAGCAGTTCTTC	CASSLDSGISYNEQFF
TRBV6-2/TRBV6-3	TRBJ2-7	TRBD2	once	TGTGCCAGCAGTTCTAGCGGGAGCAAGGCCTACGAGCAGTACTTC	CASSSSGSKAYEQYF
TRBV6-2/TRBV6-3	TRBJ1-2	.	.	TGTGCCAGCAGTCGCCAGGACAGCTTCTATGGCTACACCTTC	CASSRQDSFYGYTF
TRBV11-3	TRBJ2-1	.	.	TGTGCCAGCAGCCGTGGGGAGAGCTCCTACAATGAGCAGTTCTTC	CASSRGESSYNEQFF
TRBV7-2	TRBJ2-1	TRBD1	.	TGTGCCAGCAGCTTCCAGGGGGCTGAGCAGTTCTTC	CASSFQGAEQFF
TRBV11-2	TRBJ2-7	TRBD2	.	TGTGCCAGCAGCTTACAACCGACTAGCGGGAGCGAGCAGTACTTC	CASSLQPTSGSEQYF
TRBV30	TRBJ1-3	.	.	TGTGCCTGGAGCCCCTTGAGCCCTGGAAACACCATATATTTT	CAWSPLSPGNTIYF
TRBV7-9	TRBJ2-2	TRBD2	once	TGTGCCAGCAGACTAGCGGGAGTGGATACCGGGGAGCTGTTTTTT	CASRLAGVDTGELFF
TRBV20-1	TRBJ1-1	.	.	TGCAGTGCTAGGGCACAGGGTTCGCCTTTCTTT	CSARAQGSPFF
TRBV5-8	TRBJ1-1	.	.	TGTGCCAGCAGCAAGGGACAAGTGAACACTGAAGCTTTCTTT	CASSKGQVNTEAFF
TRBV29-1	TRBJ2-2	.	.	TGCAGCGTTGAAGGCGGTCCCGGGGAGCTGTTTTTT	CSVEGGPGELFF
TRBV27	TRBJ1-1	.	.	TGTGCCAGCAGTTTTTCAGGGACACGGAGTGCTTTCTTT	CASSFSGTRSAFF
TRBV6-5	TRBJ2-7	.	.	TGTGCCAGCATCTCGAGGGCGGTTCTCTCCTACGAGCAGTACTTC	CASISRAVLSYEQYF
TRBV4-1	TRBJ1-5	TRBD1	.	TGCGCCAGCAGCCAAGGACAGGGGGGAAGGCAGCCCCAGCATTTT	CASSQGQGGRQPQHF
TRBV7-6	TRBJ2-7	TRBD2	few	TGTGCCAGCTTCGGAGGGGGACTAGGACTCTACGAGCAGTACTTC	CASFGGGLGLYEQYF
TRBV6-5	TRBJ2-1	.	.	TGTGCCAGCAGTTCAGCGGGTGTCTCCTACAATGAGCAGTTCTTC	CASSSAGVSYNEQFF
TRBV10-3	TRBJ1-1	.	.	TGTGCCATCAGGGGAGAGAACACTGAAGCTTTCTTT	CAIRGENTEAFF
TRBV3-1/TRBV3-2	TRBJ1-3	.	.	TGTGCCAGCAGCCAGGCGGACTTCTCTGGAAACACCATATATTTT	CASSQADFSGNTIYF
TRBV28	TRBJ2-3	TRBD2	.	TGTGCCAGCAGTTACCCGGGGGGGAAAGCAGATACGCAGTATTTT	CASSYPGGKADTQYF
TRBV24-1	TRBJ2-5	TRBD2	.	TGTGCCACCAGTGGGGAGGGGCGAGAGACCCAGTACTTC	CATSGEGRETQYF
TRBV5-4	TRBJ1-1	.	.	TGTGCCAGCAGCGGCCCCAAAGACACTGAAGCTTTCTTT	CASSGPKDTEAFF
TRBV5-5	TRBJ1-2	.	once	TGTGCCAGCAGCTTGCGGCCCGCTACTTGGGAGAACTATGGCTACACCTTC	CASSLRPATWENYGYTF
TRBV18	TRBJ1-2	.	few	TGTGCCAGCTCAAGGGGCGGAGAGGCCTATGGCTACACCTTC	CASSRGGEAYGYTF
TRBV11-2	TRBJ2-7	.	.	TGTGCCAGCAGCCCCAGGGGCCTAACCTACGAGCAGTACTTC	CASSPRGLTYEQYF
TRBV5-1	TRBJ2-3	TRBD1	.	TGCGCCAGCAGCATGGGACAGATCCATAGCACAGATACGCAGTATTTT	CASSMGQIHSTDTQYF
TRBV10-1	TRBJ2-7	TRBD2	.	TGCGCCAGCAGTGGAGCTAGCGGGCTGGCCGAGCAGTACTTC	CASSGASGLAEQYF
TRBV30	TRBJ1-6	TRBD1	.	TGTGCCTGGACGTCAGGGGGCGGGTCACCCCTCCACTTT	CAWTSGGGSPLHF
TRBV6-5	TRBJ2-5	TRBD2	.	TGTGCCAGCAGTTATTGGGGGGGTCAAGAGACCCAGTACTTC	CASSYWGGQETQYF
TRBV28	TRBJ1-6	.	few	TGTGCCAGCAGTTTATCCCGCGGGGCCCGTTCGTATAATTCACCCCTCCACTTT	CASSLSRGARSYNSPLHF